These T cell receptor beta chains were read from a single sample in a study of T cell changes during pregnancy in multiple sclerosis. Assay used: immunoSEQ multiplex PCR; TCRdb lists only in-frame clones, some missing. The sample has around 68,000 clones, just over 90% seen once. Sample: CD4+ T cells from peripheral blood mononuclear cells, taken before pregnancy. These receptors originate from a female donor with multiple sclerosis, enrolled in a pregnancy study. Each CDR3 is given with its conserved first and last residue. D genes are given only for firm matches. Clone size, where shown, is once, few, many, or a class for clones that have expanded.

V,size,J,D,CDR3,DNA
TRBV2,-,TRBJ1-2,-,CASSVVQDGGYTF,TGTGCCAGCAGTGTGGTACAGGACGGGGGCTACACCTTC
TRBV5-1,-,TRBJ2-7,TRBD1,CASSLRGLEQYF,TGCGCCAGCAGCTTGAGGGGGCTTGAGCAGTACTTC
TRBV11-2,-,TRBJ1-6,-,CASSLVEVSNSPLHF,TGTGCCAGCAGCTTAGTAGAGGTCTCTAATTCACCCCTCCACTTT
TRBV18,once,TRBJ2-1,TRBD2,CASSPSGTSGRALFF,TGTGCCAGCTCACCGTCCGGGACTAGCGGGAGGGCCTTGTTCTTC
TRBV19,-,TRBJ1-6,TRBD1,CASSPWKFKLQGVRSPLHF,TGTGCCAGTAGTCCGTGGAAGTTTAAACTACAGGGGGTCAGGTCACCCCTCCACTTT
TRBV5-1,few,TRBJ2-5,TRBD1,CASSTDRGRETQYF,TGCGCCAGCAGCACCGACAGGGGGCGGGAGACCCAGTACTTC
TRBV30,many,TRBJ1-5,-,CAWSAHTSNQPQHF,TGTGCCTGGAGTGCCCACACTAGCAATCAGCCCCAGCATTTT
TRBV7-2,-,TRBJ1-1,-,CASSPTGSDLNTEAFF,TGTGCCAGCAGCCCTACAGGGTCCGACTTGAACACTGAAGCTTTCTTT
TRBV7-2,-,TRBJ2-7,TRBD1,CASSSGTGSSAYEQYF,TGTGCCAGCAGCTCTGGGACAGGGAGCTCGGCATACGAGCAGTACTTC
TRBV5-8,-,TRBJ1-6,TRBD1,CASSPRDRGTYNSPLHF,TGTGCCAGCAGCCCCAGAGACAGGGGAACTTATAATTCACCCCTCCACTTT
TRBV18,-,TRBJ1-2,-,CASSPQTNYGYTF,TGTGCCAGCTCACCCCAAACTAACTATGGCTACACCTTC
TRBV5-4,-,TRBJ1-2,TRBD1,CASRQTGGISYTF,TGTGCCAGCAGGCAAACAGGGGGAATAAGCTACACCTTC
TRBV4-1,-,TRBJ2-2,TRBD1,CASSAQGLTGELFF,TGCGCCAGCAGCGCACAGGGGCTCACCGGGGAGCTGTTTTTT
TRBV4-3,-,TRBJ2-5,-,CASSQADSQETQYF,TGCGCCAGCAGCCAAGCGGACAGCCAAGAGACCCAGTACTTC
TRBV2,few,TRBJ1-1,-,CASRGGRTNTEAFF,TGTGCCAGCAGAGGAGGACGGACTAACACTGAAGCTTTCTTT
TRBV29-1,-,TRBJ1-2,-,CSVWEDYGYTF,TGCAGCGTCTGGGAGGACTATGGCTACACCTTC
TRBV19,-,TRBJ2-2,-,CASSLGPNTGELFF,TGTGCCAGTAGTCTGGGGCCGAACACCGGGGAGCTGTTTTTT
TRBV28,-,TRBJ1-2,-,CASSPPLSWENHRGYTF,TGTGCCAGCAGTCCCCCCCTCTCGTGGGAGAACCATAGAGGCTACACCTTC
TRBV18,-,TRBJ2-1,TRBD2,CASSPRSGGSSNEQFF,TGTGCCAGCTCACCACGCAGCGGGGGGTCCTCCAATGAGCAGTTCTTC
TRBV29-1,-,TRBJ1-2,TRBD1,CSVERTGADGYTF,TGCAGCGTTGAACGAACAGGGGCAGATGGCTACACCTTC
TRBV6-5,-,TRBJ2-7,TRBD2,CASSYAGGTSYEQYF,TGTGCCAGCAGTTACGCGGGGGGCACGTCCTACGAGCAGTACTTC
TRBV27,-,TRBJ2-7,-,CASSRRTDPSYEQYF,TGTGCCAGCAGCCGTCGGACAGATCCCTCCTACGAGCAGTACTTC
TRBV11-3,-,TRBJ2-7,TRBD2,CASSLGPAGEQYF,TGTGCCAGCAGCTTAGGGCCAGCGGGAGAGCAGTACTTC
TRBV28,-,TRBJ2-2,TRBD1,CASRTRTGANGGELFF,TGTGCCAGCAGGACCCGAACAGGGGCTAACGGCGGGGAGCTGTTTTTT
TRBV2,-,TRBJ1-1,-,CASSEVGTIGTEAFF,TGTGCCAGCAGTGAAGTGGGCACGATCGGCACTGAAGCTTTCTTT
TRBV19,-,TRBJ1-1,TRBD1,CASTPRQGGTEAFF,TGTGCCAGTACCCCTAGACAGGGAGGCACTGAAGCTTTCTTT
TRBV5-6,once,TRBJ2-7,TRBD1,CASSLERGLFRYEQYF,TGTGCCAGCAGCTTGGAAAGGGGGCTCTTTCGGTACGAGCAGTACTTC
TRBV18,-,TRBJ2-1,TRBD2,CASSPRWLSGTSANSYNEQFF,TGTGCCAGCTCACCACGGTGGCTATCCGGGACTAGCGCCAATTCCTACAATGAGCAGTTCTTC
TRBV6-1,once,TRBJ1-4,TRBD1,CASSRDRAANEKLFF,TGTGCCAGCTCCCGAGACAGGGCGGCTAATGAAAAACTGTTTTTT
TRBV13,-,TRBJ2-2,-,CASSLVAGRTNRNTGELFF,TGTGCCAGCAGCTTAGTAGCAGGGCGGACTAACAGAAACACCGGGGAGCTGTTTTTT
TRBV18,-,TRBJ1-3,TRBD1,CASSLKTGAGNTIYF,TGTGCCAGCTCACTCAAGACAGGGGCTGGAAACACCATATATTTT
TRBV19,-,TRBJ2-2,-,CASSSVPTGELFF,TGTGCCAGTAGTTCGGTCCCAACCGGGGAGCTGTTTTTT
TRBV28,-,TRBJ2-1,-,CASSLITQYNEQFF,TGTGCCAGCAGCCTTATCACACAGTACAATGAGCAGTTCTTC
TRBV18,once,TRBJ2-1,TRBD2,CASSPPLIEREVWNEQFF,TGTGCCAGCTCACCTCCCCTTATTGAGCGGGAAGTATGGAATGAGCAGTTCTTC
TRBV18,-,TRBJ2-7,-,CASSPLDRNYEQYF,TGTGCCAGCTCACCCTTAGACAGAAACTACGAGCAGTACTTC
TRBV2,once,TRBJ2-7,-,CASTGQPYEQYF,TGTGCCAGCACAGGACAGCCCTACGAGCAGTACTTC
TRBV7-6,-,TRBJ1-3,-,CASSLLGGSNSGNTIYF,TGTGCCAGCAGCCTCCTTGGGGGCAGCAACTCTGGAAACACCATATATTTT
TRBV7-2,-,TRBJ1-5,-,CASSLDSSNQPQHF,TGTGCCAGCAGCTTAGATAGTAGCAATCAGCCCCAGCATTTT
TRBV30,-,TRBJ2-2,TRBD2,CACYGTSGRTGELFF,TGTGCCTGCTACGGGACTAGCGGGAGGACCGGGGAGCTGTTTTTT
TRBV2,-,TRBJ1-6,-,CASSKDTLQWNSPLHF,TGTGCCAGCAGTAAAGATACCTTACAGTGGAATTCACCCCTCCACTTT
TRBV7-9,-,TRBJ2-3,TRBD2,CASSETSGGKTSTDTQYF,TGTGCCAGCAGCGAAACTAGCGGGGGGAAGACTAGCACAGATACGCAGTATTTT
TRBV10-3,-,TRBJ2-3,TRBD2,CAISELAGGLTDTQYF,TGTGCCATCAGTGAGCTAGCGGGAGGGCTCACAGATACGCAGTATTTT
TRBV27,-,TRBJ2-3,-,CASSLSRVPRDTQYF,TGTGCCAGCAGTTTATCACGGGTCCCGAGGGATACGCAGTATTTT
TRBV11-3,-,TRBJ2-7,TRBD2,CASSTPGLARIEQYF,TGTGCCAGCAGCACCCCGGGACTAGCCCGGATCGAGCAGTACTTC
TRBV11-2,-,TRBJ2-1,TRBD2,CASSLGLAAYNEQFF,TGTGCCAGCAGCCTCGGACTAGCGGCCTACAATGAGCAGTTCTTC
TRBV18,few,TRBJ1-2,TRBD1,CASSPTGFYYGYTF,TGTGCCAGCTCACCGACAGGGTTTTACTATGGCTACACCTTC
TRBV5-1,-,TRBJ1-4,TRBD1,CASSLGTGRHNEKLFF,TGCGCCAGCAGCTTGGGGACAGGGCGTCATAATGAAAAACTGTTTTTT
TRBV27,-,TRBJ1-3,TRBD1,CASSLNWQGDGTIYF,TGTGCCAGCAGTTTAAACTGGCAGGGGGATGGCACCATATATTTT
TRBV5-1,-,TRBJ1-6,-,CASSRGLQSLGSPLHF,TGCGCCAGCAGCAGGGGACTTCAGTCACTAGGTTCACCCCTCCACTTT
TRBV18,-,TRBJ2-6,TRBD1,CASSRGQGSSGANVLTF,TGTGCCAGCTCACGGGGACAGGGCAGCTCTGGGGCCAACGTCCTGACTTTC
TRBV29-1,-,TRBJ2-1,TRBD2,CSTRTSGMGTYNEQFF,TGCAGCACCCGGACTAGCGGGATGGGAACCTACAATGAGCAGTTCTTC
TRBV23-1,-,TRBJ2-7,TRBD2,CASSLRGGASYEQYF,TGCGCCAGCAGTCTTCGGGGGGGGGCGTCTTACGAGCAGTACTTC
TRBV18,-,TRBJ1-2,-,CASSAGLGYTF,TGTGCCAGCTCAGCAGGGCTCGGCTACACCTTC